This T cell receptor beta chain was recorded in a study of OX40 agonist ivuxolimab in advanced cancers. The overall study: Prior anti-PD-1, anti-PD-L1 or anti-CTLA-4 therapy did not bar entry, and 40% had some.

As for this clone: Antigen unknown.

Study-wide points: Expanded peripheral T cells had an undetermined antigen specificity. In general, CD8+ T cells held more expanded clones than CD4+ did, on average. Both CD4+ and CD8+ T cell populations in blood had undergone clonal expansion by week 6 at 0.1 to 3.0 mg/kg.

This CDR3 region has 14 residues. V shed 7 bases and J shed 5 bases, with 14 bases lying between them. CDR1 and CDR2 from the germline V gene are LNHDA and SQIVND (reference sequence). Using immunoSEQ multiplex PCR, the repertoire was profiled, and TCRdb retains in-frame clones only, with some absent. Found here are tens of thousands of clones, 88% of them singletons; the top ten hold around 10%. The TCR comes from an adult with an advanced solid tumor such as melanoma, head and neck, liver or kidney cancer. The source was CD4+ or CD8+ T cells sorted from blood, collected in a trial of the OX40 agonist ivuxolimab. J is TRBJ2-2 and V is TRBV19; D gene uncertain. Written as DNA, the CDR3 is TGTGCCAGTAACGAAGCCCCCAGGACCGGGGAGCTGTTTTTT. It specifies CASNEAPRTGELFF.